This note documents a single T cell receptor (beta chain) sequence. This clone was found a few times. What this receptor recognizes is not known. Base qualities are not recorded, but no much larger clone differs from it by a single base. The immunoSEQ Assay, a bias-controlled multiplex PCR, was used to amplify TCRbeta CDR3 regions from genomic DNA. Per the source publication's procedure: The number of nucleated cells in each sample was estimated from the amplification of reference gene primers within the assay. To quantify the absolute abundance of each unique TCRbeta CDR3 rearrangement, sequence reads were collapsed and filtered. For each sample, productive Simpson clonality was calculated as the square root of Simpson's diversity index across productive rearrangements. TCRdb retrieved this table from immuneACCESS and kept in-frame rearrangements only. Not all clones are present; in checked studies, unresolved V genes account for under half, and no reason is known for the remainder. V and J calls and clone size are as listed in that table; D and trimming were resolved from the DNA. The sample data list some 30,000 clones, and around 92% of these were observed just once. The ten largest clonotypes hold around 2.2% of the sample.

This entry comes from a study of blood T cell repertoires in COVID-19 (dated by TCRdb to between 2020 and 2021). With regard to the full study: Samples from collaborators originated in the United States, Italy and Spain and spanned both the acute and convalescent phases of COVID-19. The material from the prospective study consisted of cDNA or gDNA derived from T cells, B-cell-depleted T cells, or PBMCs. Deeply sampled blood TCRbeta repertoires from subjects exposed to, actively infected with, or recovered from COVID-19 were included in the dataset. The repertoires were made available in a free public database intended to serve as a resource for research on the immune response to SARS-CoV-2. Samples were obtained from the ongoing ImmuneRACE study (first 160 participants) and from 1,254 subjects provided by 6 global collaborators. A de-identified subject ID, COVID-19 status, age in years and sex were almost always included in the sample metadata. Where available, HLA class I and class II types were taken from metadata supplied by the sample provider and were not determined by assay-based typing. Study-level results and caveats: The amount of clinical and demographic metadata varied by source and participant and was provided uncurated.

Each collaborating institution followed its own protocols to collect whole blood in K2EDTA tubes. Collaborator samples were shipped for TCRbeta analysis as frozen whole blood, isolated PBMCs, or DNA extracted from either sample type. As encoded in the germline V gene (reference sequence), CDR1 is LNHDA while CDR2 is SQIVND. At the junction V is shortened by 5 bases and J by 1 base; bases outside the gene matches: 4. The CDR3 has 15 amino acids, counting the end cysteine and phenylalanine. Just the 45-base CDR3 DNA is kept, in frame starting at base 1. Material for sequencing was peripheral blood. This clonotype was sampled from a man aged 50-60 years with active COVID-19. The chain was built from TRBV19 and TRBJ2-2; TRBD1 matches 7 bases in the middle. The nucleotide sequence is TGTGCCAGTAGTGAACAGGGGAAGAACACCGGGGAGCTGTTTTTT. It translates as CASSEQGKNTGELFF.